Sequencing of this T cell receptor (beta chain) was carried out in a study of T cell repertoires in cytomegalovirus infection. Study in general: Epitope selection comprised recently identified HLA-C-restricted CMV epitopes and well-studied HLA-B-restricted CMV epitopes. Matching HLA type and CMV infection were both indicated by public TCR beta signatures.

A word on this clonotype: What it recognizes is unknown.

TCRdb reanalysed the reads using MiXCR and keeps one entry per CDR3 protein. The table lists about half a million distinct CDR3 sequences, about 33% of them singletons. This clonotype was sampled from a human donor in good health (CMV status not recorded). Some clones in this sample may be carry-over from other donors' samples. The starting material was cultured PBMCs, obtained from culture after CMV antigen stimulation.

The chain's CDR3 is CASSTDRYYEQYF. CDR3 in DNA: TGTGCCAGCTCAACGGACCGCTACTACGAGCAGTACTTC. The chain is built from TRBV18 and TRBJ2-7; D is unclear. The CDR3 is made up of 13 amino acids. CDR1 is KGHSH, CDR2 LQKENI, per germline. Trimming took off 5 bases at V and 3 bases at J, with 11 bases between the two ends.